This TCR beta chain was retrieved from a study of technical replicates of blood from a handful of donors. TCRdb keeps only in-frame clones here, not all; method: immunoSEQ multiplex PCR. The sample lists about 14,000 clones; about 82% were seen once. Trimming pared 3 bases from V and 5 bases from J, leaving 17 bases between. Germline-derived CDR1 and CDR2 are WNHNN and SYGVQD (reference sequence). The CDR3 sequence is 15 residues long. The specimen was PBMCs. The chain couples TRBV10-1 to TRBJ2-7; D is perhaps TRBD1 (6 bases). This clonotype was obtained from a human donor in good health. CDR3 region: CASSELGRGGDEQYF. CDR3 nucleotides: TGCGCCAGCAGTGAACTCGGCAGGGGTGGCGACGAGCAGTACTTC.